Listed here are 22 T cell receptor beta chains from one sample, sequenced in a study of blood T cell repertoires in COVID-19. Assay used: immunoSEQ multiplex PCR; TCRdb lists only in-frame clones, some missing. The sample lists a few hundred thousand clones, 88% occurring once. Sequencing used peripheral blood. The receptors come from a woman in her thirties or forties who had recovered from COVID-19.

The rearrangement joins TRBV5-1 to TRBJ1-1; D call uncertain. The germline V and J ends were trimmed by 0 bases and 4 bases, with 25 bases remaining between them. Per germline, CDR1 SGHRS and CDR2 YFSETQ. The CDR3 length is 19 residues. Written as DNA, the CDR3 is TGCGCCAGCAGCTTGGACCCCGGGAGACTGACCCGGCGGGGCACTGAAGCTTTCTTT. Its protein is CASSLDPGRLTRRGTEAFF.

The rearrangement joins TRBV7-2 to TRBJ2-5; the match to TRBD2 covers 7 bases. Germline V gene data show CDR1 as SGHTA and CDR2 as FQGNSA. The CDR3 runs to 14 residues. V lost 5 bases and J lost 1; bases outside the gene matches: 4. CDR3 sequence reads: CASSASGIQETQYF. In nucleotides, the CDR3 is TGTGCCAGCAGCGCTAGCGGAATCCAAGAGACCCAGTACTTC.

This chain joins TRBV25-1 and TRBJ1-2; D is possibly TRBD1 (6 bases). This CDR3 is built from 14 residues. Trimming stripped 4 bases from V and 4 bases from J, with 13 bases between. In germline, CDR1 is MGHDK, CDR2 SYGVNS. The CDR3 DNA is TGTGCCAGCAGTGTGGGGGCGTCGGTCTATGGCTACACCTTC. Translation gives CASSVGASVYGYTF.

The chain joins TRBV20-1 to TRBJ1-5; weak D call: TRBD1 (5 bases). V lost 3 bases and J 3 bases, leaving 12 bases between the germline ends. The CDR3 is made up of 14 amino acids. Germline CDR1 reads DFQATT; CDR2 reads SNEGSKA (reference sequence). The CDR3 sequence is CSASGAQPNQPQHF. CDR3 coding DNA: TGCAGTGCTAGTGGGGCCCAGCCCAATCAGCCCCAGCATTTT.

The chain combines TRBV4-3 with TRBJ1-3; D is undetermined. The CDR3 contains 15 residues. Trimming pared 0 bases from V and 0 bases from J, leaving 6 bases between. CDR1 is LGHNA and CDR2 is YSLEER in the germline V gene. Here the CDR3 DNA reads TGCGCCAGCAGCCAAGATCCCTACTCTGGAAACACCATATATTTT. It translates to CASSQDPYSGNTIYF.

Points on this clone: This CDR3 is also generated by other DNA sequences in the sample. The V gene is TRBV19, the J gene TRBJ2-7; 10 nucleotides line up with TRBD2. V dropped 6 bases and J dropped 1; count of bases not matched to a gene: 6. Germline assignment: CDR1 LNHDA and CDR2 SQIVND (reference sequence). This CDR3 spans 15 amino acids. The CDR3 sequence: CASRPAGGSSYEQYF. The CDR3 coding sequence is TGTGCCAGTAGGCCAGCGGGAGGGTCGTCCTACGAGCAGTACTTC.

The V gene is TRBV27, the J gene TRBJ1-1, with TRBD1 identical over 8 bases. V dropped 8 bases and J dropped 0; count of bases not matched to a gene: 5. Germline CDR1 is MNHEY and CDR2 is SMNVEV (reference sequence). The CDR3 consists of 14 residues. The CDR3 sequence: CASRTGKVNTEAFF. The CDR3 DNA reads as TGTGCCAGCCGGACAGGGAAGGTGAACACTGAAGCTTTCTTT.

V usage is TRBV5-1 and J usage is TRBJ2-7, with 7 bases that match TRBD1. Looked up from germline, CDR1 is SGHRS and CDR2 is YFSETQ. Trimming removed 6 bases from V and 0 bases from J; junction bases left unmatched: 6. The CDR3 loop spans 14 amino acids. This CDR3 reads CASTQGSSSYEQYF. The CDR3 DNA is TGCGCCAGCACACAGGGGTCGAGCTCCTACGAGCAGTACTTC.

V gene TRBV9 combines with J gene TRBJ2-7; a weak D match, TRBD1 (6 bases). Trimming removed 4 bases at V and 6 bases at J, with 14 bases between. CDR1 SGDLS and CDR2 YYNGEE come from the germline V gene. The CDR3 is 13 amino acids. CDR3 coding DNA: TGTGCCAGCAGCCCCGGACAGTTCGGCGAGCAGTACTTC. Protein product: CASSPGQFGEQYF.

The genes are TRBV20-1 and TRBJ2-1; D is ambiguous. Trimming cost V 6 bases and J 12 bases, with 12 bases left between them. The germline CDR1 and CDR2 sequences are DFQATT and SNEGSKA (reference sequence). The CDR3 is 10 amino acids. As DNA, the CDR3 is TGCAGTGCCCCATCCGGTCGGCAGTTCTTC. Protein product: CSAPSGRQFF.

The chain is built from TRBV12-3 or TRBV12-4 and TRBJ2-7; TRBD1 agrees at 7 bases. V trimming: 5 bases; J trimming: 2 bases; junction bases outside the gene matches: 3. This CDR3 has 13 amino acids. CDR3 DNA sequence: TGTGCCAGCAGTACCGACAGGGCCTACGAGCAGTACTTC. Translated: CASSTDRAYEQYF.

This chain uses TRBV4-1 with TRBJ2-1, with D perhaps TRBD2 (5 bases). Trimming cost V 0 bases and J 9 bases, with 12 bases left between them. CDR1 MGHRA and CDR2 YSYEKL come from the germline V gene. This CDR3 spans 14 amino acids. The CDR3 loop reads CASSQEGLAGEQFF. Written as DNA, the CDR3 is TGCGCCAGCAGCCAAGAGGGTCTAGCTGGTGAGCAGTTCTTC.

This chain connects TRBV18 to TRBJ1-2; 7 nucleotides match TRBD1. This CDR3 has 13 amino acids. Germline assignment: CDR1 KGHSH and CDR2 LQKENI. V shed 6 bases and J 2 bases; nucleotides not matched to a gene: 3. The CDR3 coding sequence is TGTGCCAGCTCCTCGGACAGGAACTATGGCTACACCTTC. This sequence encodes CASSSDRNYGYTF.

The chain is built from TRBV7-2 and TRBJ1-1; no firm D call. Germline-derived CDR1 and CDR2 are SGHTA and FQGNSA. V lost 5 bases, J lost 3 bases, and 10 bases lay in between. The CDR3 contains 13 residues. The CDR3: CASSPPMHTEAFF. For the CDR3, the DNA is TGTGCCAGCAGCCCCCCTATGCACACTGAAGCTTTCTTT.

The gene calls are TRBV19 and TRBJ1-1; TRBD1 matches 7 bases. The germline V gene has CDR1 LNHDA and CDR2 SQIVND (reference sequence). This CDR3 spans 15 amino acids. Unmatched junction bases numbered 11, after V lost 6 bases and J lost 4 bases. The CDR3 nucleotides read TGTGCCAGTAGGCCAAGACAGGGCCCTACCACTGAAGCTTTCTTT. As protein: CASRPRQGPTTEAFF.

V gene TRBV2 combines with J gene TRBJ1-2; D gene unclear. This CDR3 contains 14 residues. Trimming stripped 1 base from V and 0 bases from J, with 6 bases between. The V gene's germline CDR1 is SNHLY and CDR2 FYNNEI. The CDR3 DNA sequence: TGTGCCAGCAGTGAAGTTCGGGCTAACTATGGCTACACCTTC. Amino acid sequence: CASSEVRANYGYTF.

This chain links TRBV19 with TRBJ2-5; 11 bases line up with TRBD2. V was clipped by 6 bases and J by 7 bases; unmatched bases: 13. The germline gives CDR1 LNHDA, CDR2 SQIVND (reference sequence). CDR3 length: 16 amino acids. DNA for the CDR3: TGTGCCAGTAGACATGGGAGTAGCGGGAGGGCCGGGACCCAGTACTTC. This sequence encodes CASRHGSSGRAGTQYF.

V is TRBV6-1 and J is TRBJ2-2; a weak D match, TRBD1 (6 bases). This CDR3 has 16 residues. Deletions cut 1 base from V and 7 bases from J, with 16 bases between. Germline lookup yields CDR1 MNHNS and CDR2 SASEGT. The CDR3 protein is CASSEEGVAWGGELFF. In nucleotides, the CDR3 is TGTGCCAGCAGTGAAGAGGGGGTAGCGTGGGGCGGGGAGCTGTTTTTT.

The chain links TRBV10-1 to TRBJ1-1; the match to TRBD1 covers 8 bases. Germline CDR1 WNHNN, CDR2 SYGVQD (reference sequence). There are 15 residues in the CDR3. V was pared by 2 bases and J by 0 bases, with 2 bases of the junction left unmatched. The CDR3: CASSERTGLNTEAFF. CDR3 DNA sequence: TGCGCCAGCAGTGAGCGGACAGGGCTGAACACTGAAGCTTTCTTT.

Here the CDR3 reads CASSRPQGESSYNEQFF. The CDR3 nucleotides are TGTGCCAGCAGCCGGCCACAGGGGGAGAGCTCCTACAATGAGCAGTTCTTC. This chain joins TRBV3-1 (or the pseudogene TRBV3-2) and TRBJ2-1, with 8 bases matching TRBD1. This CDR3 is built from 17 residues. With V trimmed by 4 bases and J by 0 bases, 8 bases remained unmatched. The germline V gene encodes CDR1 LGHDT and CDR2 YNNKEL (reference sequence).

V usage is TRBV5-6 and J usage is TRBJ2-5, with 14 bases identical to TRBD2. V was clipped by 5 bases and J by 5 bases; unmatched bases: 8. The CDR3 runs to 16 residues. The germline V gene has CDR1 SGHDT and CDR2 YYEEEE. The CDR3 nucleotides read TGTGCCAGCAGAAGGGGACTAGCGGGAGTGGGGGAGACCCAGTACTTC. This gives the protein CASRRGLAGVGETQYF.

The chain recombines TRBV9 with TRBJ2-5; 10 nucleotides match TRBD2. This CDR3 is built from 16 residues. In germline, CDR1 is SGDLS, CDR2 YYNGEE. V trimming: 0 bases; J trimming: 5 bases; junction bases outside the gene matches: 7. DNA for the CDR3: TGTGCCAGCAGCGTAGGTCCTAGCGGGAGTGAGGAGACCCAGTACTTC. It yields the protein CASSVGPSGSEETQYF.